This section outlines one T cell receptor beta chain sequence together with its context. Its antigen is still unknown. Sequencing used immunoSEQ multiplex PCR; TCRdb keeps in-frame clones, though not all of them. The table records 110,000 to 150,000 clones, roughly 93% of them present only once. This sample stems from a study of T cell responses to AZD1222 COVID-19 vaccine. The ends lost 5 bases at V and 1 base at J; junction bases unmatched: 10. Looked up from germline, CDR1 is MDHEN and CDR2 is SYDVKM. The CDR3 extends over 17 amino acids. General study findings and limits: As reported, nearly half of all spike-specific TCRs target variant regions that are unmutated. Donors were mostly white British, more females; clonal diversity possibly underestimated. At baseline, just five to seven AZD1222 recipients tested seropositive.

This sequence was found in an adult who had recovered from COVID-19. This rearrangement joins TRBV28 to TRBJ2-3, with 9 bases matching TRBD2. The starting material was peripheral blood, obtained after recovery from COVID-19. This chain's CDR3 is CASSPARGGRGTDTQYF. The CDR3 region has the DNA TGTGCCAGCAGTCCCGCTCGAGGCGGGAGGGGCACAGATACGCAGTATTTT.